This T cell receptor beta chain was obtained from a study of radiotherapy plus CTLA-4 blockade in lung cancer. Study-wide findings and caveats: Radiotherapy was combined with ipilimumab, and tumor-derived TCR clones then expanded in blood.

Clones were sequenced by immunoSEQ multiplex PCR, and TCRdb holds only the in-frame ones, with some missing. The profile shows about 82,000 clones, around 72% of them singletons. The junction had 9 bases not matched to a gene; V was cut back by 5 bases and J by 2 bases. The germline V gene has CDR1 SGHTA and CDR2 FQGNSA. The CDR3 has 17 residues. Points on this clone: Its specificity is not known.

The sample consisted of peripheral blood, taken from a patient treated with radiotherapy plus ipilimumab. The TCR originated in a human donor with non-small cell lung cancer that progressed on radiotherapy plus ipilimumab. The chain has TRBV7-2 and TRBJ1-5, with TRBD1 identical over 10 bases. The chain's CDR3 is CASSPGTGVRGNQPQHF. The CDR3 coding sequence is TGTGCCAGCAGCCCTGGGACAGGGGTACGTGGCAATCAGCCCCAGCATTTT.